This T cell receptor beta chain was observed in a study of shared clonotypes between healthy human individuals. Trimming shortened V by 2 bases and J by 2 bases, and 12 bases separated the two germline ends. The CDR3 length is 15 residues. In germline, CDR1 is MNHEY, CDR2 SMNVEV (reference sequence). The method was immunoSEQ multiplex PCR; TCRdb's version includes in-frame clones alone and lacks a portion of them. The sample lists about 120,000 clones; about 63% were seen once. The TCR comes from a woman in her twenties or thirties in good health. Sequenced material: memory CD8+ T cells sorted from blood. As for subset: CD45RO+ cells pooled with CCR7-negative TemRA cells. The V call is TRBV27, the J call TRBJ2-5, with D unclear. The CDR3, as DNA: TGTGCCAGCAGTTTAACGATCGAGGATCAAGAGACCCAGTACTTC. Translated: CASSLTIEDQETQYF.